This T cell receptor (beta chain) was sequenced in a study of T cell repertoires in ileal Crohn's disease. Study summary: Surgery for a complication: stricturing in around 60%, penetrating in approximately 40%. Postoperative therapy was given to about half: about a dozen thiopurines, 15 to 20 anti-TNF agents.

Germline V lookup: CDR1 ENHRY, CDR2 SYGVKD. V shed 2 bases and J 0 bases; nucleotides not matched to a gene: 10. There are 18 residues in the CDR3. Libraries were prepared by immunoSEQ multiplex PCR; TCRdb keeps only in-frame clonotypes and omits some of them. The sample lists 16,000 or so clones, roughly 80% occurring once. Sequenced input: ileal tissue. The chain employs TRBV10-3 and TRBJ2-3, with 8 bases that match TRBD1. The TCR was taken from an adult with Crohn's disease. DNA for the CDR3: TGTGCCATCAGTGAGACCTCGGTGGGGACAGGTAGCACAGATACGCAGTATTTT. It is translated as CAISETSVGTGSTDTQYF.